These 12 T cell receptor beta chains came from one sample sequenced in a study of T cell changes during pregnancy in multiple sclerosis. The protocol was immunoSEQ multiplex PCR, while the TCRdb copy is restricted to in-frame clones and leaves out a portion. Here the sample spans over 55,000 clones, around 90% being singletons. Sample: peripheral blood, taken after pregnancy. These receptors came from a female donor in good health, enrolled as a control in a pregnancy study.

The chain recombines TRBV5-1 with TRBJ1-1; 8 bases are shared with TRBD1. This CDR3 region has 14 residues. From germline, CDR1 is SGHRS and CDR2 YFSETQ. The V segment lost 5 bases and the J segment 5 bases; nucleotides outside the gene matches: 8. The CDR3 sequence: CASRPSQGGTEAFF. DNA for the CDR3: TGCGCCAGCAGGCCTTCACAGGGGGGAACTGAAGCTTTCTTT.

The rearrangement links TRBV29-1 to TRBJ2-1, with TRBD1 matching over 7 bases. The V and J ends lost 3 bases and 4 bases, in that order; junction bases with no gene match: 9. Germline V gives CDR1 SQVTM, CDR2 ANQGSEA. This CDR3 region has 15 residues. CDR3 sequence: CSVDSRDSFYNEQFF. CDR3 nucleotides: TGCAGCGTTGATAGCCGGGACAGTTTTTACAATGAGCAGTTCTTC.

The chain couples TRBV7-2 to TRBJ1-4; a possible D gene is TRBD1 (5 bases). Per germline, CDR1 SGHTA and CDR2 FQGNSA. The CDR3 is made up of 16 amino acids. The V gene lost 5 bases and the J gene lost 5 bases, with 18 bases spanning the gap. The CDR3: CASSPWGGAKNEKLFF. As DNA, the CDR3 is TGTGCCAGCAGCCCATGGGGGGGTGCGAAGAATGAAAAACTGTTTTTT.

This clone was recorded only once. This chain links TRBV4-1 with TRBJ2-7, with D maybe TRBD2 (6 bases). The V gene lost 1 base and the J gene lost 2 bases, with 12 bases spanning the gap. Germline V gene lookup returns CDR1 MGHRA and CDR2 YSYEKL. There are 15 residues in the CDR3. The CDR3 spells CASSQGPGLTYEQYF. The CDR3 bases are TGCGCCAGCAGCCAAGGCCCGGGACTCACCTACGAGCAGTACTTC.

CDR3 protein: CARGAFHEQYF. In DNA form, the CDR3 reads TGTGCCCGGGGGGCATTTCACGAGCAGTACTTC. The V call is TRBV30, the J call TRBJ2-7, with D perhaps matching TRBD2 (7 bases). Trimming left V 8 bases short and J 5 bases short, with 13 bases between. CDR1 and CDR2 from the germline V gene are GTSNPN and SVGIG (reference sequence). This CDR3 is 11 amino acids long.

The chain employs TRBV6-6 and TRBJ2-7; possibly TRBD1 for D (6 bases). The germline gives CDR1 MNHNY, CDR2 SVGAGI (reference sequence). This CDR3 contains 15 residues. V was cut by 5 bases and J by 1 base, with 15 bases left in between. For the CDR3, the DNA is TGTGCCAGCAGTCCCGGGACAAGGGTTTCCTACGAGCAGTACTTC. Its translation: CASSPGTRVSYEQYF.

J is TRBJ1-5 and V is TRBV7-9; D remains unclear. The ends were cut back, 5 bases at V and 4 bases at J, with 9 bases in the middle. CDR3 size: 13 residues. Germline V CDR1 and CDR2: SEHNR, FQNEAQ (reference sequence). The CDR3: CASSPGMNQPQHF. The CDR3 nucleotides read TGTGCCAGCAGCCCCGGGATGAATCAGCCCCAGCATTTT.

The chain joins TRBV7-8 to TRBJ1-1; D is undetermined. Trimming took 1 base from V and 4 from J, leaving 7 bases between them. CDR1 is SGHVS and CDR2 is FQNEAQ in the germline V gene. The CDR3 is made up of 13 amino acids. DNA for the CDR3: TGTGCCAGCAGCTTAGGGGAGGGCACTGAAGCTTTCTTT. This sequence encodes CASSLGEGTEAFF.

This chain links TRBV9 with TRBJ1-3; TRBD1 matches at 7 bases. The CDR3 totals 15 residues. V lost 3 bases and J lost 1; bases outside the gene matches: 4. Germline lookup yields CDR1 SGDLS and CDR2 YYNGEE. CDR3 nucleotides: TGTGCCAGCAGCGCCCAGGGGGTATCTGGAAACACCATATATTTT. Amino acids: CASSAQGVSGNTIYF.

The chain carries TRBV7-8 and TRBJ2-1; TRBD2 aligns across 13 bases. This CDR3 has 19 amino acids. Germline lookup yields CDR1 SGHVS and CDR2 FQNEAQ. The J segment lost 0 bases and the V segment lost 5 bases, leaving 10 bases of the junction unmatched. The CDR3 nucleotides read TGTGCCAGCAGCCTGCGACTAGCGGGGGGCGTTAACTCCTACAATGAGCAGTTCTTC. As protein: CASSLRLAGGVNSYNEQFF.

This clone was recorded once. The V call is TRBV7-2, the J call TRBJ2-1; 14 bases map to TRBD2. The germline V gene encodes CDR1 SGHTA and CDR2 FQGNSA. The J segment lost 9 bases and the V segment lost 2 bases, leaving 6 bases of the junction unmatched. This CDR3 comprises 16 residues. The CDR3 is CASSLPGTSGRREQFF. The DNA for the CDR3 is TGTGCCAGCAGCTTACCAGGGACTAGCGGGAGACGTGAGCAGTTCTTC.

The CDR3: CSPRRDYAFF. The DNA of the CDR3 is TGCAGTCCTCGTAGGGACTATGCTTTCTTT. The chain combines TRBV20-1 with TRBJ1-1, with a possible D match to TRBD1 (5 bases). Between the trimmed V and J ends, which lost 8 bases and 11 bases, there was a span of 15 bases. The CDR3 has 10 residues. Germline V gene data show CDR1 as DFQATT and CDR2 as SNEGSKA (reference sequence).